Listed here are 28 T cell receptor beta chains from one sample, sequenced in a study of blood T cell repertoires in COVID-19. Libraries were prepared by immunoSEQ multiplex PCR; TCRdb keeps only in-frame clonotypes and omits some of them. Of 190,000 or so clones in the sample, approximately 86% were seen once. Sequencing was performed on peripheral blood. The receptors derive from a man aged 35-49 years with active or convalescent COVID-19.

This chain joins TRBV27 and TRBJ1-5, with 7 bases matching TRBD1. V shed 6 bases, J shed 3 bases, and the junction held 8 bases outside the gene matches. The CDR3 length is 15 residues. Per germline, CDR1 MNHEY and CDR2 SMNVEV (reference sequence). As DNA, the CDR3 is TGTGCCAGCAGGCCGACAGGGTTAACCAATCAGCCCCAGCATTTT. Translation gives CASRPTGLTNQPQHF.

The rearrangement links TRBV4-1 to TRBJ2-7, with D perhaps matching TRBD1 (6 bases). Trimming shortened V by 3 bases and J by 7 bases, and 25 bases separated the two germline ends. The CDR3 is made up of 17 amino acids. Germline V gives CDR1 MGHRA, CDR2 YSYEKL. This CDR3 is CASSQGAGGLLPGEQYF. The CDR3 DNA follows: TGCGCCAGCAGCCAGGGGGCTGGCGGATTGTTACCCGGTGAGCAGTACTTC.

The rearrangement links TRBV11-2 to TRBJ2-1, with 11 positions matching TRBD2. CDR1 is SGHAT, CDR2 FQNNGV, per germline. V shed 5 bases, J shed 7 bases, and the junction held 7 bases outside the gene matches. The CDR3 length is 15 residues. The CDR3, as DNA: TGTGCCAGCAGCCCCCAACTAGCGGGGGAAAATGAGCAGTTCTTC. This translates into CASSPQLAGENEQFF.

This sequence joins TRBV27 and TRBJ2-2; 11 positions match TRBD1. This CDR3 has 16 amino acids. The germline CDR1 and CDR2 sequences are MNHEY and SMNVEV (reference sequence). The junction had 7 bases not matched to a gene; V was cut back by 5 bases and J by 5 bases. The CDR3 loop is CASSGGQGAYTGELFF. The CDR3 DNA reads TGTGCCAGCAGTGGCGGACAGGGGGCGTATACCGGGGAGCTGTTTTTT.

This clone was seen only a few times. The rearrangement uses TRBV5-1 and TRBJ1-6; weak D call: TRBD1 (5 bases). Between the trimmed V and J ends, which lost 1 base and 5 bases, there was a span of 10 bases. CDR3 length: 15 amino acids. Germline V gene data show CDR1 as SGHRS and CDR2 as YFSETQ. CDR3 loop: CASSLSAGNNSPLHF. The CDR3, as DNA: TGCGCCAGCAGCTTGTCCGCAGGGAATAATTCACCCCTCCACTTT.

V and J are TRBV7-8 and TRBJ2-7, with unresolved D. The CDR3 length is 12 residues. Germline V gene data show CDR1 as SGHVS and CDR2 as FQNEAQ. Trimming took off 4 bases at V and 3 bases at J, with 7 bases between the two ends. CDR3 nucleotide sequence: TGTGCCAGCAGCTCTACGAGCTACGAGCAGTACTTC. Amino acid sequence: CASSSTSYEQYF.

V is TRBV14 and J is TRBJ2-3; TRBD2 matches 10 bases. CDR3 length: 15 residues. The J segment lost 5 bases and the V segment lost 4 bases, leaving 6 bases of the junction unmatched. Germline V lookup: CDR1 SGHDN, CDR2 FVKESK. The CDR3 here is CASSRQRGGLDTQYF. The CDR3 nucleotides read TGTGCCAGCAGCCGCCAGCGGGGGGGTTTAGATACGCAGTATTTT.

The chain employs TRBV6-1 and TRBJ2-7, with D perhaps matching TRBD1 (5 bases). Trimming left V 2 bases short and J 9 bases short, with 11 bases between. The CDR3 extends over 12 amino acids. The V gene's germline CDR1 is MNHNS and CDR2 SASEGT. CDR3 DNA: TGTGCCAGCAGTGAACTAGGGGTTAGGCAGTACTTC. This encodes CASSELGVRQYF.

The J gene is TRBJ2-7, the V gene TRBV20-1, with a weak D call TRBD2 (5 bases). Germline CDR1 DFQATT, CDR2 SNEGSKA (reference sequence). Trimming removed 3 bases at V and 2 bases at J, with 20 bases between. The CDR3 runs to 16 residues. The CDR3 DNA follows: TGCAGTGCTAGTGCGGTGGAGGCATATCAAACCTACGAGCAGTACTTC. It is translated as CSASAVEAYQTYEQYF.

This clone was found once. The chain has TRBV28 and TRBJ2-1; D is undetermined. The CDR3 runs 19 residues. Trimming cost V 2 bases and J 4 bases, with 24 bases left between them. Germline lookup yields CDR1 MDHEN and CDR2 SYDVKM. The CDR3 reads CASSLTHATLNLLYNEQFF. CDR3 bases: TGTGCCAGCAGTTTAACCCATGCGACACTCAACCTCCTTTACAATGAGCAGTTCTTC.

This clone is a singleton in its sample. The rearrangement links TRBV12-3 or TRBV12-4 to TRBJ2-6; D ambiguous. This CDR3 comprises 13 residues. The V gene lost 5 bases and the J gene lost 2 bases, with 4 bases spanning the gap. CDR3 nucleotide sequence: TGTGCCAGCAGTCGAGCTGGGGCCAACGTCCTGACTTTC. It encodes CASSRAGANVLTF.

The V gene is TRBV4-3, the J gene TRBJ2-1; tentative D call: TRBD1 (7 bases). Trimming took off 6 bases at V and 9 bases at J, with 12 bases between the two ends. The CDR3 covers 12 residues. From germline, CDR1 is LGHNA and CDR2 YSLEER. This chain's CDR3 is CASSQGGGEQFF. Here the CDR3 DNA reads TGCGCCAGCAGTCAGGGGGGAGGTGAGCAGTTCTTC.

This clone was seen a single time. This chain's CDR3 is CAWSGSGIYGYTF. CDR3 in DNA: TGTGCCTGGAGTGGGTCAGGGATCTATGGCTACACCTTC. This rearrangement joins TRBV30 to TRBJ1-2; D perhaps matches TRBD1 (5 bases). Germline assignment: CDR1 GTSNPN and CDR2 SVGIG (reference sequence). The CDR3 extends over 13 amino acids. Trimming took 1 base from V and 4 from J, leaving 10 bases between them.

The chain uses TRBV28 and TRBJ1-1, with a possible D match to TRBD1 (5 bases). V lost 6 bases and J lost 6, with 14 bases in between. The CDR3 is 13 residues long. In germline, CDR1 is MDHEN, CDR2 SYDVKM. The CDR3 nucleotides are TGTGCCAGCAGACCGGGACTCCTACCTGAAGCTTTCTTT. This encodes CASRPGLLPEAFF.

This chain links TRBV15 with TRBJ1-2, with TRBD1 as a possible D gene (6 bases). CDR3 length: 13 amino acids. V was trimmed by 0 bases and J by 8 bases, leaving 10 bases between them. Germline V gene lookup returns CDR1 LNHNV and CDR2 YYDKDF (reference sequence). Written as DNA, the CDR3 is TGTGCCACCAGCAGAGATTTTCAGGGGGGCTACACCTTC. Translated: CATSRDFQGGYTF.

This chain joins TRBV29-1 and TRBJ2-5; no clear D. V dropped 4 bases and J dropped 5 bases, with 11 bases sitting between them. The CDR3 covers 12 residues. Germline CDR1 reads SQVTM; CDR2 reads ANQGSEA. The DNA for the CDR3 is TGCAGCGTTGGTGGAGACGGGGAGACCCAGTACTTC. Amino acid sequence: CSVGGDGETQYF.

The chain has TRBV7-3 and TRBJ2-5; TRBD2 aligns across 7 bases. Losses at the gene ends were 5 bases for V and 1 base for J; bases not matched to a gene: 4. The germline V gene has CDR1 SGHTA and CDR2 FQGTGA. The CDR3 is 14 residues long. CDR3 coding DNA: TGTGCCAGCAGCAGGGGAGGGACCCAAGAGACCCAGTACTTC. Its translation: CASSRGGTQETQYF.

The CDR3: CATMSVNYGYTF. CDR3 DNA sequence: TGTGCCACCATGTCGGTTAACTATGGCTACACCTTC. The chain carries TRBV24-1 and TRBJ1-2; D is unresolved. Per germline, CDR1 KGHDR and CDR2 SFDVKD. There are 12 residues in the CDR3. Trimming left V 8 bases short and J 1 base short, with 7 bases between.

The chain combines TRBV28 with TRBJ2-7, with D perhaps TRBD2 (6 bases). The CDR3 has 13 amino acids. The germline V gene encodes CDR1 MDHEN and CDR2 SYDVKM. The ends were cut back, 5 bases at V and 2 bases at J, with 10 bases in the middle. CDR3 protein: CASSGRGTYEQYF. The CDR3 DNA sequence: TGTGCCAGCAGTGGGCGGGGAACCTACGAGCAGTACTTC.

This chain links TRBV28 with TRBJ1-2, with 8 bases identical to TRBD1. The CDR3 totals 14 residues. Germline values: CDR1 MDHEN, CDR2 SYDVKM. V was pared by 7 bases and J by 7 bases, with 11 bases of the junction left unmatched. The CDR3 DNA reads TGTGCCAGCACCCTTGGGCAGGGGGCGCGTGGCTACACCTTC. As protein: CASTLGQGARGYTF.

The chain links TRBV4-1 to TRBJ2-5; D might be TRBD2 (5 bases). V was shortened by 3 bases and J by 5 bases, with 10 bases between the two germline ends. The CDR3 extends over 13 amino acids. Germline values: CDR1 MGHRA, CDR2 YSYEKL. The CDR3 DNA reads TGCGCCAGCAGCCACTTACTAGGGGAGACCCAGTACTTC. Translating it yields CASSHLLGETQYF.

The chain has TRBV29-1 and TRBJ2-7, with 9 bases matching TRBD1. Germline V gene sequence: CDR1 SQVTM, CDR2 ANQGSEA. Unmatched junction bases numbered 10, after V lost 6 bases and J lost 7 bases. This CDR3 contains 13 residues. DNA of the CDR3: TGCAGCGTCCCGGGACAGGGAATTGAGGAGCAGTACTTC. It specifies CSVPGQGIEEQYF.

The J gene is TRBJ2-3, the V gene TRBV15; 9 nucleotides match TRBD2. The CDR3 loop spans 14 amino acids. Germline V gene lookup returns CDR1 LNHNV and CDR2 YYDKDF (reference sequence). V lost 7 bases, J lost 6 bases, and 8 bases stayed unmatched. CDR3 nucleotides: TGTGCCACCACTAGGGTGGGACTAGCTGATACGCAGTATTTT. It is translated as CATTRVGLADTQYF.

V gene TRBV28 combines with J gene TRBJ2-7, with TRBD2 as a possible D gene (6 bases). The length of the CDR3 is 13 residues. V was clipped by 8 bases and J by 1 base, with 12 bases between them. Germline V gene data show CDR1 as MDHEN and CDR2 as SYDVKM. CDR3 coding DNA: TGTGCCAGCCATTCCGGGGGATCCTACGAGCAGTACTTC. Translated: CASHSGGSYEQYF.

This chain uses TRBV18 with TRBJ2-7; 7 bases are shared with TRBD1. This CDR3 contains 14 residues. After removal of 3 bases from V and 3 bases from J, the junction contained 5 bases not matched to a gene. Looked up from germline, CDR1 is KGHSH and CDR2 is LQKENI. The CDR3 DNA is TGTGCCAGCTCACCGAGACAGGGCCTCTACGAGCAGTACTTC. The encoded protein is CASSPRQGLYEQYF.

The chain has TRBV30 and TRBJ2-7; TRBD1 agrees at 11 bases. The CDR3 covers 15 residues. The J segment lost 2 bases and the V segment lost 1 base, leaving 4 bases of the junction unmatched. Germline lookup yields CDR1 GTSNPN and CDR2 SVGIG (reference sequence). CDR3 coding DNA: TGTGCCTGGAGTGATGCGGGACAGGGGGCCTACGAGCAGTACTTC. This encodes CAWSDAGQGAYEQYF.

For the CDR3, the DNA is TGTGCCATCAGTGTCGGCCAGGCAGATACGCAGTATTTT. Encoded protein: CAISVGQADTQYF. This sequence joins TRBV10-3 and TRBJ2-3; unclear D gene. Germline V gives CDR1 ENHRY, CDR2 SYGVKD. V shed 4 bases and J shed 4 bases, with 9 bases lying between them. The CDR3 covers 13 residues.

This rearrangement joins TRBV3-1 (or the pseudogene TRBV3-2) to TRBJ2-5; 12 bases are shared with TRBD2. This CDR3 region has 16 residues. Germline values: CDR1 LGHDT, CDR2 YNNKEL (reference sequence). Trimming cost V 1 base and J 5 bases; bases outside gene matches: 5. The CDR3 loop is CASSQGLAGAGETQYF. DNA for the CDR3: TGTGCCAGCAGCCAAGGACTAGCGGGGGCGGGGGAGACCCAGTACTTC.